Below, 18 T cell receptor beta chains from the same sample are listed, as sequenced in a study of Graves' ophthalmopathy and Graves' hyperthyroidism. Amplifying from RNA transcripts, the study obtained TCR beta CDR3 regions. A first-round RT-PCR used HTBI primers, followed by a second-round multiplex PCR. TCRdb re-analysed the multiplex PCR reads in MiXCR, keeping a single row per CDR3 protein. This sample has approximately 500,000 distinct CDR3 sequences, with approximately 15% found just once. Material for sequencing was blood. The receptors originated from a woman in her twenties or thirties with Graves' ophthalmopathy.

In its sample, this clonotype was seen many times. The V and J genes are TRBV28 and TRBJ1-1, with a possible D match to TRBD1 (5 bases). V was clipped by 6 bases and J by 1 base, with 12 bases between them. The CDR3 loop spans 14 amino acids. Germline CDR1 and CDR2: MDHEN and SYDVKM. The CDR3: CASSRWGGNTEAFF. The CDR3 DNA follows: TGTGCCAGCAGCCGCTGGGGGGGGAACACTGAAGCTTTCTTT.

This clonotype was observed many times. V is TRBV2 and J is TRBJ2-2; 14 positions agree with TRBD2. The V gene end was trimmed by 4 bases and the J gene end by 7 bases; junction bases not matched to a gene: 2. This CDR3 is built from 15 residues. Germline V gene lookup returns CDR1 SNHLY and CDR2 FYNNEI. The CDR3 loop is CASSGLAGGVGELFF. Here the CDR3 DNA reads TGTGCCAGCAGTGGACTAGCGGGAGGGGTCGGGGAGCTGTTTTTT.

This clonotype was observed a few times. The CDR3 sequence: CASSLRHPGQGGTGELFF. The CDR3 bases are TGTGCCAGCAGCTTGAGACACCCGGGACAGGGAGGCACCGGGGAGCTGTTTTTT. This chain links TRBV11-2 with TRBJ2-2; 9 bases agree with TRBD1. The CDR3 consists of 18 residues. Looked up from germline, CDR1 is SGHAT and CDR2 is FQNNGV. The ends lost 3 bases at V and 4 bases at J; junction bases unmatched: 12.

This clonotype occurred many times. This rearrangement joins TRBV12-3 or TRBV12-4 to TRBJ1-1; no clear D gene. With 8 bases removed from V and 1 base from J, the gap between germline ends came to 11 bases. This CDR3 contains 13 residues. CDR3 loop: CASLLDWNTEAFF. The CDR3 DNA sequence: TGTGCCAGCCTTTTAGACTGGAACACTGAAGCTTTCTTT.

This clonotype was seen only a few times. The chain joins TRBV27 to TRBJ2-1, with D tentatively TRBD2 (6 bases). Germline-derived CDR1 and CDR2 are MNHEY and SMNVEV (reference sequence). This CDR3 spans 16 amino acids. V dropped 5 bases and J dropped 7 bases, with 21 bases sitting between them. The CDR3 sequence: CASSPPESGHKNEQFF. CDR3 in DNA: TGTGCCAGCAGTCCCCCCGAAAGCGGGCATAAAAATGAGCAGTTCTTC.

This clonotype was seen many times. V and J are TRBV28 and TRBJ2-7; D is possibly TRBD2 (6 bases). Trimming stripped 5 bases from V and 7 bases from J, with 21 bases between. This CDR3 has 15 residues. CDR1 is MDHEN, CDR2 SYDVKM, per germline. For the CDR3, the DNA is TGTGCCAGCAGTGGAATAGGGCCGGGGGTGAAGGAGCAGTACTTC. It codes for CASSGIGPGVKEQYF.

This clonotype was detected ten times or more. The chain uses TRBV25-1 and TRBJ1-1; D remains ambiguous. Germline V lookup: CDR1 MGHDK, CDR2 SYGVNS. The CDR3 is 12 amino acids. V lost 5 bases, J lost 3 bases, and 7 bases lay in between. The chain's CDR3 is CASSTAYTEAFF. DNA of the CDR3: TGTGCCAGCAGTACGGCCTACACTGAAGCTTTCTTT.

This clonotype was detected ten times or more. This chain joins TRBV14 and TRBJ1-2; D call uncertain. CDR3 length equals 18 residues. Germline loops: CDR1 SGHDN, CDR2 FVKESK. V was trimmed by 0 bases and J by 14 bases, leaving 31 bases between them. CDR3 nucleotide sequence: TGTGCCAGCAGCCAAGATCTACAGTCGAGTCGACTTGGAGGCGCAATTACCTTC. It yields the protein CASSQDLQSSRLGGAITF.

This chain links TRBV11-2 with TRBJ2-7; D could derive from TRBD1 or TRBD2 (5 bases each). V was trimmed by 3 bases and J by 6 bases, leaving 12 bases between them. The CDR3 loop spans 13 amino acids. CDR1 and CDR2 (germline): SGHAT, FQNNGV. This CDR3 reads CASSFRDGCEQYF. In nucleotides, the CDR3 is TGTGCCAGCAGCTTCCGGGACGGCTGCGAGCAGTACTTC.

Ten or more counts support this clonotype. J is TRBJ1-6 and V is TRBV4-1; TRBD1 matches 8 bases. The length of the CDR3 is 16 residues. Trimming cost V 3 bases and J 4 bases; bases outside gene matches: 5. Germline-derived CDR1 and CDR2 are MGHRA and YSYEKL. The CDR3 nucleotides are TGCGCCAGCAGCCAGGGGACAGGTTCATATAATTCACCCCTCCACTTT. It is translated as CASSQGTGSYNSPLHF.

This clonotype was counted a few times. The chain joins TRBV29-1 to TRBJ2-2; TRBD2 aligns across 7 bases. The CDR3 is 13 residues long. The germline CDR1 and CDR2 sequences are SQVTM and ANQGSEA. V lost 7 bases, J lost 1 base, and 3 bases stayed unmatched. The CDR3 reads CSAGGGNTGELFF. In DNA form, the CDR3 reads TGCAGCGCGGGGGGAGGGAACACCGGGGAGCTGTTTTTT.

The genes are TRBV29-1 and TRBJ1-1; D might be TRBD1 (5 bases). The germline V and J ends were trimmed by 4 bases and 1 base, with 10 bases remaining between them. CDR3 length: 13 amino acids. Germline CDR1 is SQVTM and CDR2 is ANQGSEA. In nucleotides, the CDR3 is TGCAGCGTTGGGGGACGGTCGAACACTGAAGCTTTCTTT. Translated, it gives CSVGGRSNTEAFF.

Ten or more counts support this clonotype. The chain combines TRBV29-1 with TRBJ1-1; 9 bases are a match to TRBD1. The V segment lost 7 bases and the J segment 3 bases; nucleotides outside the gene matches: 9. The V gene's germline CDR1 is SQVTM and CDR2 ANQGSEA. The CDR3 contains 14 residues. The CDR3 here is CSAKHRDRDTEAFF. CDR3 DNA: TGCAGCGCCAAGCACCGGGACAGGGACACTGAAGCTTTCTTT.

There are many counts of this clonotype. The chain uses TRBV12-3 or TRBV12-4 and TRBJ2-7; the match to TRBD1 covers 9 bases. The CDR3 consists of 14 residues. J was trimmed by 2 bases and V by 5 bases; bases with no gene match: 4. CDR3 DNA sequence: TGTGCCAGCAGTAAGGGACAGGGACCCTACGAGCAGTACTTC. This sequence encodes CASSKGQGPYEQYF.

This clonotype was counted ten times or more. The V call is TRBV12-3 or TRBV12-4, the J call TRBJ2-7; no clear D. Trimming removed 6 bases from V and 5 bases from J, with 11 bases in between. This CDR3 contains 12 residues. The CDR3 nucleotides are TGTGCCAGCAGCCTAGAAGGTAACGAGCAGTACTTC. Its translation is CASSLEGNEQYF.

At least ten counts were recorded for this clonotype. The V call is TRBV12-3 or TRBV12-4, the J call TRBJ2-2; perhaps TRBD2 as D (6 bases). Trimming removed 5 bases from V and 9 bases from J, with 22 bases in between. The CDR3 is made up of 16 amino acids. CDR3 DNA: TGTGCCAGCAGTCGGGGGAAAAAGAAGTTTTTGAGGGAGCTGTTTTTT. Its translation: CASSRGKKKFLRELFF.

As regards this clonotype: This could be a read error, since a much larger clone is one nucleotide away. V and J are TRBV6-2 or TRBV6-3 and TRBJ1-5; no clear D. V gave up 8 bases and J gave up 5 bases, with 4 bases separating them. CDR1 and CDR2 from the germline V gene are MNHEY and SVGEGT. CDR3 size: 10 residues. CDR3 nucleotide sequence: TGTGCCAGCGGCTATCAGCCCCAGCATTTT. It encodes CASGYQPQHF.

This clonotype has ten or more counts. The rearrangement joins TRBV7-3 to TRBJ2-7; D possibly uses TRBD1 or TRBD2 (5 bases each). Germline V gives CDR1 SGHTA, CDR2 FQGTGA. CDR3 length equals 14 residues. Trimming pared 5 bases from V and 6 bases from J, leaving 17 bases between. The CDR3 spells CASSPGAKAVEQYF. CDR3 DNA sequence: TGTGCCAGCAGCCCCGGGGCAAAAGCGGTCGAGCAGTACTTC.